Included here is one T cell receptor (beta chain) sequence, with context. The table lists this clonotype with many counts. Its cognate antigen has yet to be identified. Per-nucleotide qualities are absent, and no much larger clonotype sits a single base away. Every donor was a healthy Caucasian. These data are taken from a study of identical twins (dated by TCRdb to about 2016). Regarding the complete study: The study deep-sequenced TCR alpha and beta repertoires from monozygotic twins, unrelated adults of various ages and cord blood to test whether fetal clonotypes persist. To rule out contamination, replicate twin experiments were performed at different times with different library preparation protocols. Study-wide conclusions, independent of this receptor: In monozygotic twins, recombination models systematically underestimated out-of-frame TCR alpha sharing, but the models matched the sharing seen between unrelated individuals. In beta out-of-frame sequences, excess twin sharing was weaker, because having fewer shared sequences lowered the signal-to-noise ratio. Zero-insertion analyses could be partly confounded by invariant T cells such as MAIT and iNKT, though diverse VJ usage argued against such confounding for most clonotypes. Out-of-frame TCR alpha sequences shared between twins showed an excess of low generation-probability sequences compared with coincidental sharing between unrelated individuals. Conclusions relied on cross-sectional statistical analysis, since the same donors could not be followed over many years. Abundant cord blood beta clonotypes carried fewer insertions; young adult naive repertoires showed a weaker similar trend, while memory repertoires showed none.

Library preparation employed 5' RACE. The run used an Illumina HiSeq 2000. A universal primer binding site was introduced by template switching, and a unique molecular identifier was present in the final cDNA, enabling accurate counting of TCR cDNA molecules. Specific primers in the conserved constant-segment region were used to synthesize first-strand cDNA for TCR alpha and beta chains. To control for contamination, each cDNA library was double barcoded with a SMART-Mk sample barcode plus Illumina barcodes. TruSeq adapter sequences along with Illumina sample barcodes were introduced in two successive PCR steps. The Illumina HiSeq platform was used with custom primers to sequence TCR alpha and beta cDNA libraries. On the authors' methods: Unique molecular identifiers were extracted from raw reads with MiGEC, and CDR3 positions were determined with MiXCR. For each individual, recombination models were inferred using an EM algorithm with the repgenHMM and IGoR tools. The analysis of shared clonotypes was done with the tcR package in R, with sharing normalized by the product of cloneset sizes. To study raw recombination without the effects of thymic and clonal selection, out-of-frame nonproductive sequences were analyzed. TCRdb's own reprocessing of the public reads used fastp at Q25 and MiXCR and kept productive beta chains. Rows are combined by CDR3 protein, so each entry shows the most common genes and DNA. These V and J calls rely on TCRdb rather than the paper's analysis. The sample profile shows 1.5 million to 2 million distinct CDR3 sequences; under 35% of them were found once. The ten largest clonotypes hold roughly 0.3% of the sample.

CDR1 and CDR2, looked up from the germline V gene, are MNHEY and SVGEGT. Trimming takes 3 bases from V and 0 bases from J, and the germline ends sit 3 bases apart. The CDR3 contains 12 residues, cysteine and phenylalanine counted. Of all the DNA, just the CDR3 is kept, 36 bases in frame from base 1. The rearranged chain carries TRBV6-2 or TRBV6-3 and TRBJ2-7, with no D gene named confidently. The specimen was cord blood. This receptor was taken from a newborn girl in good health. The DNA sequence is TGTGCCAGCAGTTATCACTCCTACGAGCAGTACTTC. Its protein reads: CASSYHSYEQYF.